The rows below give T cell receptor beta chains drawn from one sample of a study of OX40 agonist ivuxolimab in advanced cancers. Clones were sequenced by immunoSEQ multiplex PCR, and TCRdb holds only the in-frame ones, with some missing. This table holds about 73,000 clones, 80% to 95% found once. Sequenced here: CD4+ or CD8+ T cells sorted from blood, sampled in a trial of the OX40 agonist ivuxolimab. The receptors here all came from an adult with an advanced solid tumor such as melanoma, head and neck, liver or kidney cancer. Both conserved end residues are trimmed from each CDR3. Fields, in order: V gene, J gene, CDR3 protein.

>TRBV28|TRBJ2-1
ASSMADSTYNEQF
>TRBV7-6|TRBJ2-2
ASSLAGEGGHGGELF
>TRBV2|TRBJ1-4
ASTEREKLF
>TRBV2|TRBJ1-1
ASNQGEVNTEAF
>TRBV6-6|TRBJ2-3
ASSLTAPSTQY
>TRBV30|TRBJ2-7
AWSLGRRTYEQY
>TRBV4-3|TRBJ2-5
ASSQETTGVETQY
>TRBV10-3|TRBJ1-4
AIRDLGQGNEELF
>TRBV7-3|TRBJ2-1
ASSRRGSGMYNEQF
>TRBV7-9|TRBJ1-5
ASSPQVSNQPQH
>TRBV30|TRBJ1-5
AWSSGAQPQH
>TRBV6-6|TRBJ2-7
ASSYSGGSSYEQY
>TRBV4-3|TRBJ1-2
ASSQRTGFYGYT
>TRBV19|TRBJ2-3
ASSPGADTQY
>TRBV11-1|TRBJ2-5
ASSLVLGSDGETQY
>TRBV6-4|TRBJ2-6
ASSESPGANVLT
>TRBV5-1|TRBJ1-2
ASSLDRTHGYT
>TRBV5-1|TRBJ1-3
ASSSGPTGTGNTIY
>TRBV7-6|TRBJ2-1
ASSGSGMIYNEQF
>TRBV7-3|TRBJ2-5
ASSLSWQETQY
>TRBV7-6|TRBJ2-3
ASSWSSITDTQY
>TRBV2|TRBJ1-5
ASSIQVQPQH
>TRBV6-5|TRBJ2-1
ASKILGISYNEQF
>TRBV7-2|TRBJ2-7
ASSLGLAGGLGEQY
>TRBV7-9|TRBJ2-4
ASSFSAGNIQY
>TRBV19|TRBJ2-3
ASSIATASTDTQY
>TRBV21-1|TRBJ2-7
ASSKGPPSYEQY
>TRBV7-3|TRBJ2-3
ASSLTHSWDTQY
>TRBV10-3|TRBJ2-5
AIRGGDSDLGSQY
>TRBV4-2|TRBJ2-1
ASSQDGSTDEQF
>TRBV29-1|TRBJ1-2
SVDGAGSYGYT
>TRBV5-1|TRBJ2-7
ASSLAWDRDYEQY
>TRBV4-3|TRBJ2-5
ASSQDEGFQETQY
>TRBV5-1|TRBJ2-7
ASSPLRGVGGFDEQY
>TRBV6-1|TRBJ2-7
ASTLGQSYEQY